Presented here are 24 T cell receptor beta chains from one specimen sequenced in a study of T-cell reconstitution after alpha-beta-depleted transplantation in children. Unique molecular identifiers were used to barcode this TCRbeta library. Each CDR3 protein is one row after TCRdb ran MiXCR on the PCR reads. The sample holds some 450,000 distinct CDR3 sequences; approximately 42% are singletons and the top ten take 25% to 30%. The starting material was PBMCs, obtained before TCRalphabeta/CD19-depleted stem cell transplant. These receptors came from a girl aged 2 to 9 with aplastic anemia, due to receive a stem cell transplant.

The chain recombines TRBV16 with TRBJ2-4, with 12 nucleotides matching TRBD1. Trimming at V came to 2 bases and at J to 3 bases, leaving 2 bases not matched to a gene. Per the germline V gene, CDR1 is KGHSY and CDR2 is FQNENV. The length of the CDR3 is 16 residues. The CDR3 loop is CASSQGTGGVKNIQYF. The CDR3, as DNA: TGTGCCAGCAGCCAAGGGACAGGGGGCGTCAAAAACATTCAGTACTTC.

The chain employs TRBV9 and TRBJ2-3; tentatively, D is TRBD2 (5 bases). There are 15 residues in the CDR3. Per the germline V gene, CDR1 is SGDLS and CDR2 is YYNGEE. With 4 bases removed from V and 8 bases from J, the gap between germline ends came to 20 bases. The CDR3 region is CASSSRVSAPPTQYF. The CDR3 DNA is TGTGCCAGCAGCTCTAGAGTTAGCGCCCCGCCTACGCAGTATTTT.

The chain combines TRBV12-3 or TRBV12-4 with TRBJ2-2, with 12 bases matching TRBD2. The CDR3 spans 14 residues. V lost 7 bases, J lost 7 bases, and 4 bases stayed unmatched. This chain's CDR3 is CASMPSGGDGELFF. In DNA, the CDR3 is TGTGCCAGCATGCCTAGCGGGGGGGACGGGGAGCTGTTTTTT.

At least ten counts were recorded for this clonotype. V and J are TRBV7-2 and TRBJ1-6; a weak D match, TRBD1 (6 bases). The CDR3 length is 14 residues. Germline loops: CDR1 SGHTA, CDR2 FQGNSA. Trimming cost V 4 bases and J 6 bases, with 10 bases left between them. CDR3 sequence reads: CASSSTGSNSPLHF. The DNA for the CDR3 is TGTGCCAGCAGCTCAACAGGGAGTAATTCACCCCTCCACTTT.

This rearrangement joins TRBV7-6 to TRBJ1-5, with D unresolved. There are 14 residues in the CDR3. V was cut by 8 bases and J by 5 bases, with 16 bases left in between. Germline V gene lookup returns CDR1 SGHVS and CDR2 FNYEAQ. The CDR3 DNA reads TGTGCCAGCTGTCGGCGGAGAAGCTATCAGCCCCAGCATTTT. It specifies CASCRRRSYQPQHF.

This clonotype was seen a few times. This chain links TRBV7-9 with TRBJ2-5; 11 nucleotides align to TRBD2. V was pared by 5 bases and J by 1 base, with 6 bases of the junction left unmatched. Germline V gives CDR1 SEHNR, CDR2 FQNEAQ (reference sequence). CDR3 length: 16 residues. This chain's CDR3 is CASSGVGLAGQETQYF. CDR3 nucleotides: TGTGCCAGCAGCGGGGTAGGACTAGCGGGCCAAGAGACCCAGTACTTC.

Ten or more counts support this clonotype. This chain connects TRBV20-1 to TRBJ2-7; maybe TRBD2 (5 bases). Deletions cut 3 bases from V and 4 bases from J, with 7 bases between. The CDR3 has 11 residues. Looked up from germline, CDR1 is DFQATT and CDR2 is SNEGSKA (reference sequence). The CDR3 sequence is CSARDFYEQYF. The CDR3 DNA reads TGCAGTGCTAGGGACTTTTACGAGCAGTACTTC.

This clonotype was recorded at least ten times. J is TRBJ2-5 and V is TRBV28; tentative D call: TRBD1 (5 bases). Germline CDR1 is MDHEN and CDR2 is SYDVKM. The ends were cut back, 3 bases at V and 1 base at J, with 12 bases in the middle. The CDR3 runs 15 residues. The CDR3 reads CASSLGQASQETQYF. CDR3 nucleotides: TGTGCCAGCAGTTTGGGGCAGGCGAGCCAAGAGACCCAGTACTTC.

This rearrangement joins TRBV29-1 to TRBJ2-5; a possible D gene is TRBD2 (5 bases). Germline V lookup: CDR1 SQVTM, CDR2 ANQGSEA. The CDR3 is 13 residues long. Trimming took off 5 bases at V and 5 bases at J, with 15 bases between the two ends. CDR3 region: CSVHSDLRETQYF. In DNA form, the CDR3 reads TGCAGCGTTCATAGCGACCTCAGGGAGACCCAGTACTTC.

The chain has TRBV19 and TRBJ2-7, with 7 bases matching TRBD2. The junction had 11 bases not matched to a gene; V was cut back by 7 bases and J by 2 bases. The germline V gene encodes CDR1 LNHDA and CDR2 SQIVND (reference sequence). The CDR3 consists of 15 residues. The DNA of the CDR3 is TGTGCCAGTACCGGTGGCTCAGCGGGAACCTACGAGCAGTACTTC. Its translation is CASTGGSAGTYEQYF.

The chain couples TRBV15 to TRBJ1-1; D uncertain. This CDR3 is 13 amino acids long. CDR1 and CDR2 from the germline V gene are LNHNV and YYDKDF (reference sequence). V was shortened by 0 bases and J by 5 bases, with 7 bases between the two germline ends. The CDR3 here is CATSRDGGTEAFF. The CDR3 region has the DNA TGTGCCACCAGCAGAGATGGAGGGACTGAAGCTTTCTTT. The full variable domain, its missing parts supplied by reference TRBV15 and TRBJ1-1, is DAMVIQNPRYQVTQFGKPVTLSCSQTLNHNVMYWYQQKSSQAPKLLFHYYDKDFNNEADTPDNFQSRRPNTSFCFLDIRSPGLGDTAMYLCATSRDGGTEAFFGQGTRLTVV.

The chain joins TRBV5-5 to TRBJ1-1; D is unresolved. Trimming removed 1 base at V and 3 bases at J, with 13 bases between. Germline assignment: CDR1 SGHKS and CDR2 YYEKEE (reference sequence). The CDR3 loop spans 15 amino acids. CDR3 sequence (DNA): TGTGCCAGCAGCTTGCTTTACGGACGGTACACTGAAGCTTTCTTT. Translation gives CASSLLYGRYTEAFF.

This clonotype was detected once. The CDR3 region has the DNA TGTGCCAGCACGCAGGACCTGGGGGAGACCCAGTACTTC. Translating gives CASTQDLGETQYF. The J gene is TRBJ2-5, the V gene TRBV2; the D is unclear. Germline V gene lookup returns CDR1 SNHLY and CDR2 FYNNEI. The CDR3 contains 13 residues. Trimming pared 7 bases from V and 5 bases from J, leaving 14 bases between. The full variable domain, in which reference TRBV2 and TRBJ2-5 provide the parts outside the CDR3, is EPEVTQTPSHQVTQMGQEVILRCVPISNHLYFYWYRQILGQKVEFLVSFYNNEISEKSEIFDDQFSVERPDGSNFTLKIRSTKLEDSAMYFCASTQDLGETQYFGPGTRLLVL.

The chain links TRBV12-3 or TRBV12-4 to TRBJ1-1, with D possibly being TRBD1 (6 bases). Trimming took off 5 bases at V and 1 base at J, with 14 bases between the two ends. The CDR3 spans 15 residues. The CDR3 bases are TGTGCCAGCAGTCCCCGGGGGGGGCAGAACACTGAAGCTTTCTTT. Its translation: CASSPRGGQNTEAFF.

This clonotype occurred a few times. CDR3 residues: CASSDRTGIQPQHF. The CDR3 DNA follows: TGTGCCAGCAGTGACCGGACAGGGATTCAGCCCCAGCATTTT. The rearrangement joins TRBV6-1 to TRBJ1-5; 8 bases line up with TRBD1. Trimming removed 3 bases from V and 6 bases from J; junction bases left unmatched: 4. Germline CDR1 is MNHNS and CDR2 is SASEGT. This CDR3 is 14 amino acids long.

This clonotype appeared a few times. This chain connects TRBV25-1 to TRBJ1-1; TRBD1 aligns across 8 bases. This CDR3 spans 14 amino acids. V shed 3 bases, J shed 3 bases, and the junction held 3 bases outside the gene matches. From germline, CDR1 is MGHDK and CDR2 SYGVNS. In DNA, the CDR3 is TGTGCCAGCAGTGACCACAGGGGGGACACTGAAGCTTTCTTT. Translated, it gives CASSDHRGDTEAFF.

The chain couples TRBV7-9 to TRBJ2-1; D unresolved. This CDR3 region has 17 residues. Trimming shortened V by 1 base and J by 5 bases, and 18 bases separated the two germline ends. The V gene's germline CDR1 is SEHNR and CDR2 FQNEAQ (reference sequence). The CDR3 sequence: CASSLVVGRIVNNEQFF. Written as DNA, the CDR3 is TGTGCCAGCAGCTTAGTTGTCGGGCGGATCGTTAACAATGAGCAGTTCTTC.

This clonotype came up a few times. The V gene is TRBV20-1, the J gene TRBJ2-7, with 11 bases that match TRBD1. The CDR3 is 15 amino acids. Germline CDR1 and CDR2: DFQATT and SNEGSKA (reference sequence). J lost 5 bases, V lost 1 base, and 7 bases had no gene match. Here the CDR3 DNA reads TGCAGTGCTAGAGGATCAGGACAGGGGGCCCACGAGCAGTACTTC. Translating gives CSARGSGQGAHEQYF.

This clonotype was picked up one time. V and J are TRBV27 and TRBJ2-1, with 11 bases matching TRBD2. CDR1 and CDR2 (germline): MNHEY, SMNVEV (reference sequence). The CDR3 runs 16 residues. V lost 7 bases and J lost 9; bases outside the gene matches: 14. The CDR3 nucleotides read TGTGCCAGCACCTCTTTTGAGCTAGCGGGAGGTCTTGAGCAGTTCTTC. Protein product: CASTSFELAGGLEQFF.

This chain links TRBV6-1 with TRBJ2-3; 7 bases map to TRBD2. The ends lost 6 bases at V and 2 bases at J; junction bases unmatched: 8. Germline lookup yields CDR1 MNHNS and CDR2 SASEGT. This CDR3 spans 15 amino acids. The CDR3 reads CASRKAGSYTDTQYF. For the CDR3, the DNA is TGTGCCAGCAGGAAAGCGGGATCCTACACAGATACGCAGTATTTT.

This clonotype was detected many times. The chain has TRBV12-3 or TRBV12-4 and TRBJ2-7; 10 bases line up with TRBD1. The CDR3 covers 15 residues. The V gene end was trimmed by 6 bases and the J gene end by 0 bases; junction bases not matched to a gene: 5. The DNA for the CDR3 is TGTGCCAGCAGCCGGGGACAGGGGATCTCCTACGAGCAGTACTTC. Amino acids: CASSRGQGISYEQYF.

The rearrangement joins TRBV7-3 to TRBJ1-1, with D possibly matching TRBD1 (6 bases). CDR3 length equals 17 residues. In germline, CDR1 is SGHTA, CDR2 FQGTGA. Trimming cost V 4 bases and J 4 bases, with 22 bases left between them. DNA for the CDR3: TGTGCCAGCAGCTCCCAGGGGCCGGCGGGGGGCGGCACTGAAGCTTTCTTT. This translates into CASSSQGPAGGGTEAFF.

This clonotype was counted a few times. This chain joins TRBV5-6 and TRBJ1-3; tentative D call: TRBD1 (5 bases). From germline, CDR1 is SGHDT and CDR2 YYEEEE. The V and J ends lost 2 bases and 0 bases respectively, with 9 bases between them. The CDR3 loop spans 15 amino acids. This CDR3 reads CASSLTTGSGNTIYF. In DNA, the CDR3 is TGTGCCAGCAGCTTAACTACAGGCTCTGGAAACACCATATATTTT.

A few counts support this clonotype. CDR3 coding DNA: TGCAGCGTTGAAGATCTAAGGGTTCAAGAGACCCAGTACTTC. Its protein is CSVEDLRVQETQYF. The V call is TRBV29-1, the J call TRBJ2-5; the D is unclear. V lost 0 bases to trimming and J lost 2 bases, with 10 bases between them. CDR3 length: 14 amino acids. Germline CDR1 and CDR2: SQVTM and ANQGSEA.